The next 20 T cell receptor beta chains were all read from a single sample in a study of T cells in Graves' hyperthyroidism and ophthalmopathy. Regions amplified from RNA transcripts were the TCR beta CDR3 regions. With the HTBI primer set, the TCR CDR3 went through a first round of RT-PCR. A single record per CDR3 protein comes from TCRdb applying MiXCR to the multiplex PCR reads. The repertoire holds over 450,000 distinct CDR3 sequences, with about 15% as singletons. Sequences were obtained from blood. The receptors originated from a woman younger than 30 with Graves' ophthalmopathy.

Many counts were recorded for this clonotype. The rearrangement links TRBV6-1 to TRBJ2-7, with D perhaps TRBD2 (6 bases). Trimming left V 6 bases short and J 4 bases short, with 22 bases between. Germline V CDR1 and CDR2: MNHNS, SASEGT. The CDR3 totals 16 residues. CDR3 region: CASSPGVQNTGYEQYF. CDR3 coding DNA: TGTGCCAGCAGCCCGGGGGTCCAAAACACGGGTTACGAGCAGTACTTC.

The chain recombines TRBV19 with TRBJ1-2, with D perhaps matching TRBD1 (5 bases). The CDR3 has 11 residues. Trimming removed 11 bases from V and 3 bases from J, with 10 bases in between. Germline V gene sequence: CDR1 LNHDA, CDR2 SQIVND (reference sequence). The CDR3 sequence: CAARADYGYTF. The DNA of the CDR3 is TGTGCCGCCAGGGCAGACTATGGCTACACCTTC.

This clonotype has at least ten counts. The chain couples TRBV28 to TRBJ2-7; D not certain. With 8 bases removed from V and 2 bases from J, the gap between germline ends came to 13 bases. CDR1 MDHEN and CDR2 SYDVKM come from the germline V gene. This CDR3 is built from 13 residues. Here the CDR3 DNA reads TGTGCCAGCCGCCCCCCTGGACCCTACGAGCAGTACTTC. This sequence encodes CASRPPGPYEQYF.

This clonotype appeared many times. The rearrangement joins TRBV28 to TRBJ2-7; TRBD2 matches at 11 bases. Germline lookup yields CDR1 MDHEN and CDR2 SYDVKM. Trimming removed 5 bases from V and 3 bases from J; junction bases left unmatched: 6. CDR3 length equals 15 residues. The CDR3 DNA is TGTGCCAGCAGTCCAATCCTAGCGGGGGGCTACGAGCAGTACTTC. This gives the protein CASSPILAGGYEQYF. Together with reference TRBV28 and TRBJ2-7, the CDR3 gives the full variable domain: DVKVTQSSRYLVKRTGEKVFLECVQDMDHENMFWYRQDPGLGLRLIYFSYDVKMKEKGDIPEGYSVSREKKERFSLILESASTNQTSMYLCASSPILAGGYEQYFGPGTRLTVT.

The V gene is TRBV6-1, the J gene TRBJ1-2, with 7 positions matching TRBD1. CDR1 and CDR2 (germline): MNHNS, SASEGT. The ends lost 6 bases at V and 4 bases at J; junction bases unmatched: 5. The CDR3 spans 13 residues. Here the CDR3 DNA reads TGTGCCAGCAGGGGGACAGAGAGCTATGGCTACACCTTC. Translation: CASRGTESYGYTF.

This clonotype was seen at least ten times. The chain joins TRBV20-1 to TRBJ2-7; 10 bases match TRBD2. The germline V gene has CDR1 DFQATT and CDR2 SNEGSKA (reference sequence). The CDR3 runs to 18 residues. Germline trimming cut 1 base from V and 4 bases from J; bases unmatched to any gene: 16. The CDR3 DNA sequence: TGCAGTGCTAGAGTTCAAGCGGGAGGGCCAGGGGGGCGATACGAGCAGTACTTC. Translation: CSARVQAGGPGGRYEQYF.

This clonotype was seen at least ten times. The V call is TRBV28, the J call TRBJ1-5, with D perhaps TRBD1 (5 bases). Germline-derived CDR1 and CDR2 are MDHEN and SYDVKM. The CDR3 has 15 amino acids. Between the trimmed V and J ends, which lost 3 bases and 5 bases, there was a span of 14 bases. The CDR3 bases are TGTGCCAGCAGTTTCACCTGGGGCGTGGATCAGCCCCAGCATTTT. Encoded protein: CASSFTWGVDQPQHF. Full variable domain (remainder filled in from reference TRBV28 and TRBJ1-5): DVKVTQSSRYLVKRTGEKVFLECVQDMDHENMFWYRQDPGLGLRLIYFSYDVKMKEKGDIPEGYSVSREKKERFSLILESASTNQTSMYLCASSFTWGVDQPQHFGDGTRLSIL.

This clonotype has just one count. The CDR3 here is CASTKTANTEAFF. The CDR3 DNA reads TGTGCCAGCACCAAGACGGCGAACACTGAAGCTTTCTTT. The V and J genes are TRBV6-2 or TRBV6-3 and TRBJ1-1; D uncertain. Germline CDR1 MNHEY, CDR2 SVGEGT. The CDR3 totals 13 residues. V was clipped by 7 bases and J by 1 base, with 10 bases between them.

This clonotype was seen many times. The chain is built from TRBV28 and TRBJ2-7; a weak D match, TRBD2 (6 bases). Germline-derived CDR1 and CDR2 are MDHEN and SYDVKM. The V end was cut by 6 bases, the J end by 2 bases, with 17 bases between. The CDR3 consists of 15 residues. The CDR3 sequence is CASSDGTPPPYEQYF. The CDR3, as DNA: TGTGCCAGCAGCGATGGGACTCCCCCTCCCTACGAGCAGTACTTC.

This clonotype showed up many times. The rearrangement links TRBV11-2 to TRBJ1-1, with 7 bases aligning to TRBD1. The trim removed 3 bases at V and 4 bases at J, leaving 2 bases unmatched. The CDR3 spans 13 residues. CDR1 is SGHAT and CDR2 is FQNNGV in the germline V gene. CDR3 loop: CASSFRGATEAFF. The CDR3 coding sequence is TGTGCCAGCAGCTTCAGGGGGGCCACTGAAGCTTTCTTT.

This clonotype was seen many times. V is TRBV7-9 and J is TRBJ1-2, with 8 bases that match TRBD1. This CDR3 region has 14 residues. V trimming: 5 bases; J trimming: 5 bases; junction bases outside the gene matches: 7. Germline V gene lookup returns CDR1 SEHNR and CDR2 FQNEAQ (reference sequence). The DNA for the CDR3 is TGTGCCAGCAGCGAGGACAGGGCAATGTATGGCTACACCTTC. Translation: CASSEDRAMYGYTF.

This clonotype was found many times. V and J are TRBV6-2 or TRBV6-3 and TRBJ2-2, with D perhaps matching TRBD2 (6 bases). Trimming took off 7 bases at V and 4 bases at J, with 19 bases between the two ends. CDR1 is MNHEY and CDR2 is SVGEGT in the germline V gene. This CDR3 contains 16 residues. The CDR3 DNA is TGTGCCAGCACCCTGACTAGACGGGTATCCACCGGGGAGCTGTTTTTT. Its translation: CASTLTRRVSTGELFF.

In this sample, this clonotype turned up many times. This chain connects TRBV11-2 to TRBJ1-1; no firm D call. V gave up 4 bases and J gave up 6 bases, with 15 bases separating them. Germline values: CDR1 SGHAT, CDR2 FQNNGV. This CDR3 is 14 amino acids long. The CDR3 loop is CASSSRFGDAEAFF. The CDR3 nucleotides are TGTGCCAGCAGCTCCCGCTTTGGTGATGCTGAAGCTTTCTTT.

This clonotype was recorded many times. The V call is TRBV5-1, the J call TRBJ1-2; 8 positions agree with TRBD1. Germline CDR1 and CDR2: SGHRS and YFSETQ. CDR3 length equals 15 residues. Trimming took 0 bases from V and 6 from J; bases not matched to a gene: 7. CDR3 loop: CASSLEKGQVDGYTF. The CDR3 DNA follows: TGCGCCAGCAGCTTGGAGAAGGGACAGGTGGATGGCTACACCTTC. The variable domain in full, completed from reference TRBV5-1 and TRBJ1-2, reads KAGVTQTPRYLIKTRGQQVTLSCSPISGHRSVSWYQQTPGQGLQFLFEYFSETQRNKGNFPGRFSGRQFSNSRSEMNVSTLELGDSALYLCASSLEKGQVDGYTFGSGTRLTVV.

The sample holds many counts of this clonotype. This CDR3 is CASSAAGPGPNEQFF. In nucleotides, the CDR3 is TGTGCCAGCAGCGCAGCGGGACCAGGACCCAATGAGCAGTTCTTC. J is TRBJ2-1 and V is TRBV7-8; 7 bases agree with TRBD2. The junction had 10 bases not matched to a gene; V was cut back by 5 bases and J by 6 bases. The CDR3 has 15 amino acids. Looked up from germline, CDR1 is SGHVS and CDR2 is FQNEAQ.

The chain has TRBV20-1 and TRBJ2-1; 13 bases match TRBD2. Germline V gene sequence: CDR1 DFQATT, CDR2 SNEGSKA (reference sequence). Trimming took 3 bases from V and 4 from J; bases not matched to a gene: 3. This CDR3 spans 15 amino acids. CDR3 coding DNA: TGCAGTGCTAGTGAGGGACTAGCGGGGTACAATGAGCAGTTCTTC. It is translated as CSASEGLAGYNEQFF.

In this sample, this clonotype turned up many times. This chain links TRBV12-3 or TRBV12-4 with TRBJ2-7, with TRBD1 identical over 8 bases. The CDR3 totals 14 residues. V trimming: 3 bases; J trimming: 4 bases; junction bases outside the gene matches: 5. CDR3 DNA sequence: TGTGCCAGCAGTTTGAGCAGGGGGCTATACGAGCAGTACTTC. Translation gives CASSLSRGLYEQYF.

This clonotype was recorded many times. Here the CDR3 reads CASSLGTALYNEQFF. In DNA form, the CDR3 reads TGTGCCAGCAGTTTGGGGACAGCCCTATACAATGAGCAGTTCTTC. The rearrangement links TRBV28 to TRBJ2-1; 7 bases are shared with TRBD1. The V and J ends lost 3 bases and 4 bases, in that order; junction bases with no gene match: 6. Germline loops: CDR1 MDHEN, CDR2 SYDVKM. This CDR3 has 15 residues.

This clonotype has more than one count but fewer than ten. This chain joins TRBV19 and TRBJ2-1; TRBD2 aligns across 11 bases. The CDR3 has 16 amino acids. Germline V lookup: CDR1 LNHDA, CDR2 SQIVND (reference sequence). The V gene end was trimmed by 1 base and the J gene end by 4 bases; junction bases not matched to a gene: 3. In DNA form, the CDR3 reads TGTGCCAGTAGTATAGCTGGGACTAGCGGATACAATGAGCAGTTCTTC. Protein product: CASSIAGTSGYNEQFF. Complete variable domain (other parts from reference TRBV19 and TRBJ2-1): DGGITQSPKYLFRKEGQNVTLSCEQNLNHDAMYWYRQDPGQGLRLIYYSQIVNDFQKGDIAEGYSVSREKKESFPLTVTSAQKNPTAFYLCASSIAGTSGYNEQFFGPGTRLTVL.

This clonotype showed up just a few times. This chain joins TRBV19 and TRBJ2-2; 8 bases align to TRBD1. Germline lookup yields CDR1 LNHDA and CDR2 SQIVND (reference sequence). J gave up 7 bases and V 7 bases, and 11 bases lay outside the gene matches. CDR3 size: 15 residues. This CDR3 is CASNPDRAYSGELFF. The CDR3 region has the DNA TGTGCCAGTAACCCGGACAGGGCGTACAGCGGGGAGCTGTTTTTT.